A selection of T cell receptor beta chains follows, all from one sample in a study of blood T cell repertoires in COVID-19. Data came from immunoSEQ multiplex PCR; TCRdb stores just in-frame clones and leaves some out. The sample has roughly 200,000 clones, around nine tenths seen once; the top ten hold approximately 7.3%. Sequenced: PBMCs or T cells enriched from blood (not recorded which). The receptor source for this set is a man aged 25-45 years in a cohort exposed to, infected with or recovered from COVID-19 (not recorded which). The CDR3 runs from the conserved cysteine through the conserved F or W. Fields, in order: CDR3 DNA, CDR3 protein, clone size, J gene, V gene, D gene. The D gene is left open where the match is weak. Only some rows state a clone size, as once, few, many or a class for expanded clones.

CDR3 DNA: TGTGCCAGCAGTTACTTAGGGGGTCGGGACAATGAGCAGTTCTTC
CDR3 protein: CASSYLGGRDNEQFF
clone size: -
J gene: TRBJ2-1
V gene: TRBV6-2/TRBV6-3
D gene: -

CDR3 DNA: TGTGCCAGCAGCAAAACTAGCCGAGAGCAGTACTTC
CDR3 protein: CASSKTSREQYF
clone size: -
J gene: TRBJ2-7
V gene: TRBV7-8
D gene: -

CDR3 DNA: TGTGCCAGCAGTGAGCCTCAGCGGGGGCTGGTGTCCTACGAGCAGTACTTC
CDR3 protein: CASSEPQRGLVSYEQYF
clone size: -
J gene: TRBJ2-7
V gene: TRBV6-1
D gene: TRBD2

CDR3 DNA: TGTGCCAGCAGCCCTACACTAGCGATGGGCGAGACCCAGTACTTC
CDR3 protein: CASSPTLAMGETQYF
clone size: -
J gene: TRBJ2-5
V gene: TRBV7-9
D gene: TRBD2

CDR3 DNA: TGTGCCACCAGCAGGTCCCCCCGACTAGCGGGAGGGCCATTTCAGGAGACCCAGTACTTC
CDR3 protein: CATSRSPRLAGGPFQETQYF
clone size: -
J gene: TRBJ2-5
V gene: TRBV15
D gene: TRBD2

CDR3 DNA: TGTGCCAGCAGCGTAGGGGGACTAGGAGATACGCAGTATTTT
CDR3 protein: CASSVGGLGDTQYF
clone size: -
J gene: TRBJ2-3
V gene: TRBV9
D gene: TRBD2

CDR3 DNA: TGTGCCAGTGAAGGCCCGGGGGACACTGAAGCTTTCTTT
CDR3 protein: CASEGPGDTEAFF
clone size: -
J gene: TRBJ1-1
V gene: TRBV25-1
D gene: -

CDR3 DNA: TGTGCCAGCAGCCCTGGAGGGACTGAAGCTTTCTTT
CDR3 protein: CASSPGGTEAFF
clone size: -
J gene: TRBJ1-1
V gene: TRBV11-2
D gene: -

CDR3 DNA: TGTGCCGGCCGGGGGGTGGGGTCTTCAGGAAACACCATATATTTT
CDR3 protein: CAGRGVGSSGNTIYF
clone size: -
J gene: TRBJ1-3
V gene: TRBV6-5
D gene: -

CDR3 DNA: TGTGCCAGCAGCAAAAAGGGGCATGCGGCTAGCGGGAACCACTCCTACGAGCAGTACTTC
CDR3 protein: CASSKKGHAASGNHSYEQYF
clone size: once
J gene: TRBJ2-7
V gene: TRBV21-1
D gene: -

CDR3 DNA: TGTGCCAGCAGCTTAGTGGGGAGCTCTGGGGCCAACGTCCTGACTTTC
CDR3 protein: CASSLVGSSGANVLTF
clone size: -
J gene: TRBJ2-6
V gene: TRBV7-2
D gene: -

CDR3 DNA: TGTGCCAGCAGCTTAGGGGAGGGCCGGTTTGCAGATACGCAGTATTTT
CDR3 protein: CASSLGEGRFADTQYF
clone size: -
J gene: TRBJ2-3
V gene: TRBV7-9
D gene: TRBD2

CDR3 DNA: TGTGCCAGCAGTTTATCGGGGGCTGAAGCTTTCTTT
CDR3 protein: CASSLSGAEAFF
clone size: -
J gene: TRBJ1-1
V gene: TRBV28
D gene: -

CDR3 DNA: TGTGCCAGCAGCTCGAGCCGCGCGGGAAGACAGGGCATAAATGGCTACACCTTC
CDR3 protein: CASSSSRAGRQGINGYTF
clone size: -
J gene: TRBJ1-2
V gene: TRBV7-8
D gene: TRBD1

CDR3 DNA: TGTGCCAGCAGTCCCGGGACTATATTAAATGAGCAGTTCTTC
CDR3 protein: CASSPGTILNEQFF
clone size: once
J gene: TRBJ2-1
V gene: TRBV6-5
D gene: TRBD2

CDR3 DNA: TGTGCCAGCAGTTCCGTGGCGGGAGGGCCGAATGAGCAGTTCTTC
CDR3 protein: CASSSVAGGPNEQFF
clone size: -
J gene: TRBJ2-1
V gene: TRBV6-5
D gene: TRBD2

CDR3 DNA: TGTGCCAGCGGGGTGGGGGGCACTGAAGCTTTCTTT
CDR3 protein: CASGVGGTEAFF
clone size: -
J gene: TRBJ1-1
V gene: TRBV18
D gene: -

CDR3 DNA: TGTGCCAGCAGCGTAGGCCTGGGAGGGGGTAATGAAAAACTGTTTTTT
CDR3 protein: CASSVGLGGGNEKLFF
clone size: -
J gene: TRBJ1-4
V gene: TRBV9
D gene: -

CDR3 DNA: TGTGCCAGCAGTGGTGGACTAGCGGGGGCCCGGGGTACGCAGTATTTT
CDR3 protein: CASSGGLAGARGTQYF
clone size: -
J gene: TRBJ2-3
V gene: TRBV6-1
D gene: TRBD2

CDR3 DNA: TGTGCCAGCAGTGGCGGGACAGGGATAGATACGCAGTATTTT
CDR3 protein: CASSGGTGIDTQYF
clone size: -
J gene: TRBJ2-3
V gene: TRBV2
D gene: TRBD1

CDR3 DNA: TGTGCCATCAGGTCGACAGGGGAGGCCTATGGCTACACCTTC
CDR3 protein: CAIRSTGEAYGYTF
clone size: once
J gene: TRBJ1-2
V gene: TRBV10-3
D gene: TRBD1

CDR3 DNA: TGTGCCAGTAGTATAGGGGGTGCGGGAGCGGCTCCCAATGAGCAGTTCTTC
CDR3 protein: CASSIGGAGAAPNEQFF
clone size: few
J gene: TRBJ2-1
V gene: TRBV19
D gene: TRBD2

CDR3 DNA: TGTGCCAGCAGTTTAGGCCGACAGGCTGGCTACACCTTC
CDR3 protein: CASSLGRQAGYTF
clone size: -
J gene: TRBJ1-2
V gene: TRBV28
D gene: -

CDR3 DNA: TGTGCCGCGGTCCAAATGGACAGGGCTAATGAAAAACTGTTTTTT
CDR3 protein: CAAVQMDRANEKLFF
clone size: -
J gene: TRBJ1-4
V gene: TRBV25-1
D gene: TRBD1

CDR3 DNA: TGTGCCAGCAGCGGACAGGGTTCTGGAAACACCATATATTTT
CDR3 protein: CASSGQGSGNTIYF
clone size: once
J gene: TRBJ1-3
V gene: TRBV28
D gene: TRBD1

CDR3 DNA: TGTGCCAGCAGTGACTCCGAACAGGGCAATAATCAGCCCCAGCATTTT
CDR3 protein: CASSDSEQGNNQPQHF
clone size: -
J gene: TRBJ1-5
V gene: TRBV6-4
D gene: -

CDR3 DNA: TGTGCCAGCAGCCCAAGGGACAGGAGGGCCCATAATGAAAAACTGTTTTTT
CDR3 protein: CASSPRDRRAHNEKLFF
clone size: -
J gene: TRBJ1-4
V gene: TRBV7-9
D gene: TRBD1

CDR3 DNA: TGCGCCAGCAGTGATTTTCAGGGGGCCAACGTCCTGACTTTC
CDR3 protein: CASSDFQGANVLTF
clone size: -
J gene: TRBJ2-6
V gene: TRBV10-2
D gene: -

CDR3 DNA: TGTGCCAGTAGTGGAGAGACTAGCGGGATATACTTC
CDR3 protein: CASSGETSGIYF
clone size: -
J gene: TRBJ2-5
V gene: TRBV19
D gene: TRBD2

CDR3 DNA: TGTGCCAGCAGCACCGGACAGCTAAATAGCAATCAGCCCCAGCATTTT
CDR3 protein: CASSTGQLNSNQPQHF
clone size: -
J gene: TRBJ1-5
V gene: TRBV28
D gene: -

CDR3 DNA: TGTGCCAGCAGTTTTACAGGGAACTACGAGCAGTACTTC
CDR3 protein: CASSFTGNYEQYF
clone size: -
J gene: TRBJ2-7
V gene: TRBV27
D gene: -

CDR3 DNA: TGTGCCAGTAGCCTGGACAGTAGCAAAAACATTCAGTACTTC
CDR3 protein: CASSLDSSKNIQYF
clone size: -
J gene: TRBJ2-4
V gene: TRBV19
D gene: -

CDR3 DNA: TGTGCCAGCAGCGTTAACGACGGGAGCTCCTACGAGCAGTACTTC
CDR3 protein: CASSVNDGSSYEQYF
clone size: once
J gene: TRBJ2-7
V gene: TRBV9
D gene: -

CDR3 DNA: TGTGCCAGCAACAGGATAAATCGATCACCCCTCCACTTT
CDR3 protein: CASNRINRSPLHF
clone size: -
J gene: TRBJ1-6
V gene: TRBV12-3/TRBV12-4
D gene: -

CDR3 DNA: TGTGCCAGCAGTTACTCCAGGGACAGGGTATTTGATACGCAGTATTTT
CDR3 protein: CASSYSRDRVFDTQYF
clone size: -
J gene: TRBJ2-3
V gene: TRBV6-6
D gene: TRBD1

CDR3 DNA: TGTGCCAGCAGTGAGACCGGTTCAGGGGTAGCTTTCTTT
CDR3 protein: CASSETGSGVAFF
clone size: -
J gene: TRBJ1-1
V gene: TRBV6-1
D gene: -

CDR3 DNA: TGTGCCAGCAGCCCCCTTTTAACCACCAGCTATGGCTACACCTTC
CDR3 protein: CASSPLLTTSYGYTF
clone size: -
J gene: TRBJ1-2
V gene: TRBV3-1/TRBV3-2
D gene: -

CDR3 DNA: TGTGCCAGCAGCTTAGCCTTCGGGGATCGGCGGTCCCTCCACTTT
CDR3 protein: CASSLAFGDRRSLHF
clone size: few
J gene: TRBJ1-6
V gene: TRBV7-2
D gene: -

CDR3 DNA: TGCGCCAGCAGCCAAGAACAGGGGGCTGGAAACACCATATATTTT
CDR3 protein: CASSQEQGAGNTIYF
clone size: -
J gene: TRBJ1-3
V gene: TRBV4-1
D gene: TRBD1

CDR3 DNA: TGTGCCAGCAGCCCGCCGGGACAGGGGAACACCGGGGAGCTGTTTTTT
CDR3 protein: CASSPPGQGNTGELFF
clone size: few
J gene: TRBJ2-2
V gene: TRBV5-5
D gene: TRBD1

CDR3 DNA: TGTGCCAGTAGTATGCGCCGAATGACAGGGTTTGAGGGCTACACCTTC
CDR3 protein: CASSMRRMTGFEGYTF
clone size: -
J gene: TRBJ1-2
V gene: TRBV19
D gene: TRBD1

CDR3 DNA: TGTGCCAGCAGTCTGACGGGAAACACTGAAGCTTTCTTT
CDR3 protein: CASSLTGNTEAFF
clone size: -
J gene: TRBJ1-1
V gene: TRBV27
D gene: -

CDR3 DNA: TGCGCCAGCAGAGAGAGGGGAGGTGGCACTGAAGCTTTCTTT
CDR3 protein: CASRERGGGTEAFF
clone size: -
J gene: TRBJ1-1
V gene: TRBV4-1
D gene: -

CDR3 DNA: TGTGCCAGCAGTTACGAGTATACGAATTCACCCCTCCACTTT
CDR3 protein: CASSYEYTNSPLHF
clone size: -
J gene: TRBJ1-6
V gene: TRBV6-2/TRBV6-3
D gene: -

CDR3 DNA: TGTGCCAGCAGCAGGGGACAGGTTGGACTCATGAACACTGAAGCTTTCTTT
CDR3 protein: CASSRGQVGLMNTEAFF
clone size: -
J gene: TRBJ1-1
V gene: TRBV27
D gene: TRBD1

CDR3 DNA: TGTGCCAGTACCTCTTCGGACAGGGGGAACACTGAAGCTTTCTTT
CDR3 protein: CASTSSDRGNTEAFF
clone size: once
J gene: TRBJ1-1
V gene: TRBV19
D gene: TRBD1

CDR3 DNA: TGTGCCAGCAGATCGTTTATGAACACTGAAGCTTTCTTT
CDR3 protein: CASRSFMNTEAFF
clone size: -
J gene: TRBJ1-1
V gene: TRBV7-3
D gene: -

CDR3 DNA: TGCGCCAGCAGCTCAAGATTAGGACGGGGTTCCGTTAACTCTGGAAACACCATATATTTT
CDR3 protein: CASSSRLGRGSVNSGNTIYF
clone size: -
J gene: TRBJ1-3
V gene: TRBV4-3
D gene: -

CDR3 DNA: TGTGCCAGCAGCCAAGATCATGGGAGAAACTATGGCTACACCTTC
CDR3 protein: CASSQDHGRNYGYTF
clone size: many
J gene: TRBJ1-2
V gene: TRBV4-2
D gene: -

CDR3 DNA: TGTGCCAGCAGCTTAGTGGCAGCTAACTATGGCTACACCTTC
CDR3 protein: CASSLVAANYGYTF
clone size: -
J gene: TRBJ1-2
V gene: TRBV7-8
D gene: -